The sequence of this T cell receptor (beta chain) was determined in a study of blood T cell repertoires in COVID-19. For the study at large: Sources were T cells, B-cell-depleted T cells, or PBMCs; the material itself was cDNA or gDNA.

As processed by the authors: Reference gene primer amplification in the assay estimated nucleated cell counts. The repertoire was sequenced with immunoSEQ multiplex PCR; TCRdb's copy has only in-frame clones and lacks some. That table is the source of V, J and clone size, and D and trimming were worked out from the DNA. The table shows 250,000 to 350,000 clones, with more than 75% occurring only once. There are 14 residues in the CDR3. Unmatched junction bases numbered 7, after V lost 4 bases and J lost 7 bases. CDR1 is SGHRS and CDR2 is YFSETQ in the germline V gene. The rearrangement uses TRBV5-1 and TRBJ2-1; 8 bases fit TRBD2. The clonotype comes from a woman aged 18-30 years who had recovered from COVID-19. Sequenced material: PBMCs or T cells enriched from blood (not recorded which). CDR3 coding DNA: TGCGCCAGCAGCGGACGGGAGGGTGGGAATGAGCAGTTCTTC. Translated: CASSGREGGNEQFF.